This T cell receptor (beta chain) was recovered during a study of PD-L1 blockade in urothelial cancer. Indicated time point: peripheral blood 6 weeks after treatment start. Between 1 and 8 samples per patient were obtained, pretreatment and on-treatment. J gave up 4 bases and V 5 bases, and 2 bases lay outside the gene matches. The CDR3 covers 13 residues. Germline-derived CDR1 and CDR2 are ENHRY and SYGVKD. The method was immunoSEQ multiplex PCR; TCRdb's version includes in-frame clones alone and lacks a portion of them. The sample has about 76,000 clones; roughly 90% are singletons. The input for sequencing was PBMCs, taken around atezolizumab (anti-PD-L1) treatment. The V gene is TRBV10-3, the J gene TRBJ2-1, with 7 bases fitting TRBD2. The clonotype comes from a woman of 80 years or more with urothelial cancer. CDR3 sequence: CAISTAGYNEQFF. The CDR3 nucleotides read TGTGCCATCAGTACAGCGGGGTACAATGAGCAGTTCTTC.